This T cell receptor (beta chain) was sequenced during a study of prognosis after radiotherapy for stage I lung cancer. Study-level findings and limits: Counted unique TCR clones declined after stereotactic body radiation therapy (median about 9,200 versus 6,500).

This clonotype is medium-sized in the sample. Its specificity is not known. Peripheral blood was collected in volumes of 5.5 to 7.5 milliliters at each of two time points. Two-round multiplex PCR, the amplification method, yielded TCR beta CDR3 from genomic DNA. Individual primers that were specific to each TRBV and TRBJ gene served in first-round PCR. TCRdb itself ran the multiplex PCR reads through MiXCR, one entry per CDR3 protein. The table records about 13,000 distinct CDR3 sequences, approximately 60% of them present only once. The sequence was obtained from a donor aged 50 or older with non-small cell lung cancer. The sample was PBMCs, taken before or after stereotactic body radiation therapy (not recorded which).

CDR3 region: CSAREQNTGELFF. As DNA, the CDR3 is TGCAGTGCCCGGGAACAGAACACCGGGGAGCTGTTTTTT. The rearrangement links TRBV20-1 to TRBJ2-2; D is possibly TRBD2 (5 bases). V was clipped by 6 bases and J by 1 base, with 9 bases between them. Germline V lookup: CDR1 DFQATT, CDR2 SNEGSKA (reference sequence). This CDR3 spans 13 amino acids.